These T cell receptor beta chains were read from a single sample in a study of CD8 T cells in ankylosing spondylitis. TCRdb re-derived calls from the 5' RACE reads in MiXCR, one entry per CDR3 protein. The table lists about 540,000 distinct CDR3 sequences, about 13% of them singletons. Sequencing was performed on blood, either unsorted or a sorted T cell fraction (not recorded which). Receptors originate from a male donor with ankylosing spondylitis. CDR3s include the opening cysteine and the closing phenylalanine or tryptophan. The order of the fields is D gene, J gene, V gene, clone size, CDR3 DNA, CDR3 protein. A D gene is named only where the DNA matches it firmly. Rows may omit the clone size; those that give it use once, few, many or a size class.

NA,TRBJ2-2,TRBV6-5,few,TGTGCCAGCAGCTATAGAACAAACACCGGGGAGCTGTTTTTT,CASSYRTNTGELFF
NA,TRBJ1-2,TRBV7-2,many,TGTGCCAGCAGCTCTAACACCTATGGCTACACCTTC,CASSSNTYGYTF
TRBD2,TRBJ2-3,TRBV12-3/TRBV12-4,NA,TGTGCCAGCAGAGAGAGCGGGGCCACAGATACGCAGTATTTT,CASRESGATDTQYF
NA,TRBJ2-2,TRBV12-3/TRBV12-4,NA,TGTGCCAGCACCCCTTCCGGGGAGCTGTTTTTT,CASTPSGELFF
NA,TRBJ2-5,TRBV5-1,NA,TGCGCCAGCAGCTTGGAACCAGGGATGGCGACCCAGTACTTC,CASSLEPGMATQYF
NA,TRBJ2-7,TRBV20-1,NA,TGCAGTGCTAGGGTGGGTCAGTACGAGCAGTACTTC,CSARVGQYEQYF
TRBD1,TRBJ2-4,TRBV28,NA,TGTGCCAGCAGGGGACAGGGGGTGGGCATTCAGTACTTC,CASRGQGVGIQYF
NA,TRBJ2-1,TRBV10-3,few,TGTGCCATCCTAGCGAAAACGAGCAATGAGCAGTTCTTC,CAILAKTSNEQFF
TRBD2,TRBJ2-5,TRBV20-1,NA,TGCAGTGCCAACCGGGGTAGACTAGCAAAACAAGAGACCCAGTACTTC,CSANRGRLAKQETQYF
TRBD1,TRBJ1-2,TRBV12-3/TRBV12-4,NA,TGTGCCAGCAGTACCCCAGGGGGCTTTGGCTACACCTTC,CASSTPGGFGYTF
TRBD2,TRBJ2-7,TRBV6-1,NA,TGTGCCAGCAGGAGAATAGCGGGAGGTAACGAGCAGTACTTC,CASRRIAGGNEQYF
TRBD1,TRBJ1-1,TRBV27,NA,TGTGCCAGCAGTTTATTAGGGACAGGGGGAGTCACTGAAGCTTTCTTT,CASSLLGTGGVTEAFF
TRBD2,TRBJ2-1,TRBV2,NA,TGTGCCAGCAGTGAAGAATCCAGCGGGGCCTACAATGAGCAGTTCTTC,CASSEESSGAYNEQFF
NA,TRBJ1-1,TRBV12-3/TRBV12-4,few,TGTGCCAGCAGTCCCGGGGGGGGGTTCACTGAAGCTTTCTTT,CASSPGGGFTEAFF
TRBD1,TRBJ1-2,TRBV7-2,NA,TGTGCCAGCAGCCACCGACAGGGGGCTAACTATGGCTACACCTTC,CASSHRQGANYGYTF
NA,TRBJ2-7,TRBV7-6,few,TGTGCCAGCAGCTTAGAAGGCGGGACCCCCCTTTACGAGCAGTACTTC,CASSLEGGTPLYEQYF
NA,TRBJ1-1,TRBV7-6,many,TGTGCCAGCACCCACCAGGGGCTCACTGAAGCTTTCTTT,CASTHQGLTEAFF
NA,TRBJ2-3,TRBV7-9,NA,TGTGCCAGCAGCTCCCGAGGCGAGACAGATACGCAGTATTTT,CASSSRGETDTQYF
NA,TRBJ2-1,TRBV7-9,NA,TGTGCCAGCAGCTTGGGGACTCTCAATGAGCAGTTCTTC,CASSLGTLNEQFF
NA,TRBJ1-2,TRBV20-1,few,TGCAGTGCTAGAGATCTCCATCAATCGGGAGCGAGTGGCTACACCTTC,CSARDLHQSGASGYTF
NA,TRBJ2-3,TRBV20-1,few,TGCAGTGCTAGGGGGTGGGATACTAGCACAGATACGCAGTATTTT,CSARGWDTSTDTQYF
NA,TRBJ2-2,TRBV25-1,many,TGTGCCAGCAGTGAAGCGACGGCCCCGAACACCGGGGAGCTGTTTTTT,CASSEATAPNTGELFF
NA,TRBJ2-1,TRBV5-1,many,TGCGCCAGCAGCTTGTACACCTCCTACAATGAGCAGTTCTTC,CASSLYTSYNEQFF
NA,TRBJ1-1,TRBV6-1,few,TGTGCCAGCAGTGCGACAGCCATGAACACTGAAGCTTTCTTT,CASSATAMNTEAFF
NA,TRBJ2-1,TRBV19,NA,TGTGCCAGTAGTATAGATAGTACACGTTACAATGAGCAGTTCTTC,CASSIDSTRYNEQFF
NA,TRBJ2-6,TRBV6-2/TRBV6-3,few,TGTGCCAGCAGCCTAATTCGCTCTGGGGCCAACGTCCTGACTTTC,CASSLIRSGANVLTF
NA,TRBJ2-3,TRBV12-3/TRBV12-4,NA,TGTGCCAGCAGCTACCCGGGACCCACAGATACGCAGTATTTT,CASSYPGPTDTQYF
TRBD1,TRBJ1-1,TRBV2,NA,TGTGCCAGCAGTGGACAGGGAGAGATAAACACTGAAGCTTTCTTT,CASSGQGEINTEAFF
TRBD2,TRBJ2-3,TRBV20-1,few,TGCAGTGCCAAAGCGGGAACAGATACGCAGTATTTT,CSAKAGTDTQYF
NA,TRBJ2-7,TRBV19,NA,TGTGCCAGTAGTCCTGGACGGAGGCTCTCGGGACCCTACGAGCAGTACTTC,CASSPGRRLSGPYEQYF
TRBD1,TRBJ1-2,TRBV20-1,NA,TGCAGTGCTAGAGACCTATTGGGACAGGGGGAGGGAGGCTACACCTTC,CSARDLLGQGEGGYTF
TRBD1,TRBJ2-3,TRBV2,many,TGTGCCAGCAGATGGACAGGGAACACAGATACGCAGTATTTT,CASRWTGNTDTQYF
TRBD1,TRBJ1-1,TRBV24-1,many,TGTGCCACCAGTACCGGGACAGCGAACACTGAAGCTTTCTTT,CATSTGTANTEAFF
NA,TRBJ1-2,TRBV7-9,few,TGTGCCAGCAGCCTAGTGGAGGGCGGCTATGGCTACACCTTC,CASSLVEGGYGYTF
NA,TRBJ1-1,TRBV12-3/TRBV12-4,many,TGTGCCAGCAGGTCAAACCCAAGTGTGGGGAACACTGAAGCTTTCTTT,CASRSNPSVGNTEAFF
NA,TRBJ2-1,TRBV11-3,few,TGTGCCAGCAGCTTAGCGGGAGAGAGGTACAATGAGCAGTTCTTC,CASSLAGERYNEQFF
TRBD1,TRBJ2-5,TRBV7-7,NA,TGTGCCAGCAGCTTAGTGGGGACAGGAGAGACCCAGTACTTC,CASSLVGTGETQYF
TRBD2,TRBJ2-2,TRBV28,few,TGTGCCAGCAGCCGGACTAGCGGGAGCCCTAACGCCGGGGAGCTGTTTTTT,CASSRTSGSPNAGELFF